One sample yielded the 19 T cell receptor beta chains listed below, sequenced in a study of technical replicates of blood from several donors. This table comes from immunoSEQ multiplex PCR, and its TCRdb copy is limited to in-frame clones, with some not included. The sample consists of tens of thousands of clones, over 85% of them appearing once. Sequencing was performed on T cells isolated from PBMCs. The receptors were gathered from a human donor in good health.

The chain couples TRBV7-6 to TRBJ1-1; 9 positions agree with TRBD1. The CDR3 covers 14 residues. Per germline, CDR1 SGHVS and CDR2 FNYEAQ. Germline trimming cut 3 bases from V and 4 bases from J; bases unmatched to any gene: 3. CDR3 sequence reads: CASSFGQGRTEAFF. In DNA, the CDR3 is TGTGCCAGCAGCTTTGGACAGGGGCGCACTGAAGCTTTCTTT.

This chain connects TRBV6-1 to TRBJ1-4; D is undetermined. CDR3 length: 15 amino acids. Trimming took 8 bases from V and 1 from J, leaving 14 bases between them. Germline V gene sequence: CDR1 MNHNS, CDR2 SASEGT. CDR3 region: CASSVGGRTNEKLFF. CDR3 nucleotides: TGTGCCAGCTCGGTAGGAGGGCGAACTAATGAAAAACTGTTTTTT.

The chain carries TRBV10-3 and TRBJ2-7; D possibly corresponds to TRBD1 (5 bases). V was cut by 7 bases and J by 4 bases, with 8 bases left in between. Germline lookup yields CDR1 ENHRY and CDR2 SYGVKD. This CDR3 region has 11 residues. The CDR3 sequence is CAIMRQYEQYF. For the CDR3, the DNA is TGTGCCATCATGAGACAGTACGAGCAGTACTTC.

The chain uses TRBV5-1 and TRBJ2-5; TRBD1 agrees at 9 bases. The CDR3 totals 15 residues. Germline assignment: CDR1 SGHRS and CDR2 YFSETQ. Trimming took 3 bases from V and 2 from J; bases not matched to a gene: 5. CDR3: CASSSTGGTQETQYF. DNA for the CDR3: TGCGCCAGCAGCTCGACAGGGGGTACTCAAGAGACCCAGTACTTC.

The chain combines TRBV10-1 with TRBJ2-1, with 11 bases fitting TRBD2. V shed 4 bases and J 3 bases; nucleotides not matched to a gene: 8. The CDR3 totals 17 residues. Germline lookup yields CDR1 WNHNN and CDR2 SYGVQD (reference sequence). CDR3 protein: CASSVFAGTSGYNEQFF. CDR3 bases: TGCGCCAGCAGTGTCTTCGCCGGGACTAGCGGCTACAATGAGCAGTTCTTC.

The chain employs TRBV7-8 and TRBJ2-5; 8 bases are shared with TRBD2. Germline V CDR1 and CDR2: SGHVS, FQNEAQ. This CDR3 comprises 16 residues. V dropped 0 bases and J dropped 4; count of bases not matched to a gene: 7. Here the CDR3 reads CASSLAAGGELETQYF. CDR3 nucleotide sequence: TGTGCCAGCAGCTTAGCGGCGGGAGGAGAGTTAGAGACCCAGTACTTC. The whole variable domain, filled in from reference TRBV7-8 and TRBJ2-5, reads GAGVSQSPRYKVAKRGQDVALRCDPISGHVSLFWYQQALGQGPEFLTYFQNEAQLDKSGLPSDRFFAERPEGSVSTLKIQRTQQEDSAVYLCASSLAAGGELETQYFGPGTRLLVL.

J is TRBJ1-1 and V is TRBV7-9; 9 bases agree with TRBD1. This CDR3 is 15 amino acids long. From germline, CDR1 is SEHNR and CDR2 FQNEAQ (reference sequence). After removal of 5 bases from V and 2 bases from J, the junction contained 6 bases not matched to a gene. In nucleotides, the CDR3 is TGTGCCAGCAGCGTGACAGGGGGTATCAACACTGAAGCTTTCTTT. This encodes CASSVTGGINTEAFF.

In this sample, this clone turned up a few times. The junction departs from germline at one end; a sequencing error may be responsible. The V and J genes are TRBV5-8 and TRBJ1-1; D perhaps matches TRBD1 (5 bases). Germline assignment: CDR1 SGHTS and CDR2 YDEGEE. The CDR3 consists of 12 residues. The CDR3 nucleotides are TGCCGGAAGGGGCCCGGATGGACTGAAGCTTTCTTT. Translation gives CRKGPGWTEAFF.

The chain couples TRBV5-1 to TRBJ2-5; no reliable D call. Per the germline V gene, CDR1 is SGHRS and CDR2 is YFSETQ. Trimming removed 4 bases from V and 0 bases from J, with 13 bases in between. The CDR3 is made up of 15 amino acids. The CDR3 protein is CASSPQLSYQETQYF. CDR3 nucleotides: TGCGCCAGCAGCCCCCAGTTAAGTTACCAAGAGACCCAGTACTTC.

This rearrangement joins TRBV28 to TRBJ1-5; 8 nucleotides match TRBD1. The germline gives CDR1 MDHEN, CDR2 SYDVKM. The CDR3 runs to 15 residues. With V trimmed by 5 bases and J by 3 bases, 6 bases remained unmatched. The CDR3 bases are TGTGCCAGCAGTCTAGGGACAGGCAACAATCAGCCCCAGCATTTT. Its translation: CASSLGTGNNQPQHF.

The count of this clone is one. V and J are TRBV7-9 and TRBJ1-2; D perhaps matches TRBD1 (6 bases). CDR1 SEHNR and CDR2 FQNEAQ come from the germline V gene (reference sequence). CDR3 size: 15 residues. Trimming left V 4 bases short and J 1 base short, with 13 bases between. CDR3 region: CASSSLGQSNYGYTF. The CDR3 DNA follows: TGTGCCAGCAGCTCTCTCGGACAGAGTAACTATGGCTACACCTTC.

The V gene is TRBV7-3, the J gene TRBJ2-2; D is uncertain. The CDR3 extends over 13 amino acids. V was cut by 2 bases and J by 3 bases, with 4 bases left in between. Germline V gene data show CDR1 as SGHTA and CDR2 as FQGTGA. The CDR3 DNA reads as TGTGCCAGCAGCTTAGACTACACCGGGGAGCTGTTTTTT. Its protein product is CASSLDYTGELFF. Variable domain in full (rest from reference TRBV7-3 and TRBJ2-2): GAGVSQTPSNKVTEKGKYVELRCDPISGHTALYWYRQSLGQGPEFLIYFQGTGAADDSGLPNDRFFAVRPEGSVSTLKIQRTERGDSAVYLCASSLDYTGELFFGEGSRLTVL.

The chain carries TRBV11-2 and TRBJ2-1, with D tentatively TRBD2 (5 bases). V lost 5 bases to trimming and J lost 4 bases, with 18 bases between them. The CDR3 length is 16 residues. The germline V gene encodes CDR1 SGHAT and CDR2 FQNNGV. Written as DNA, the CDR3 is TGTGCCAGCAGCGGTGCCAGGCGGGCAGTATACAATGAGCAGTTCTTC. Protein: CASSGARRAVYNEQFF.

The V gene is TRBV30, the J gene TRBJ1-2, with 10 bases fitting TRBD1. This CDR3 comprises 11 residues. The V gene's germline CDR1 is GTSNPN and CDR2 SVGIG (reference sequence). Trimming removed 5 bases from V and 6 bases from J; junction bases left unmatched: 0. The CDR3 loop reads CAWGQGDGYTF. CDR3 nucleotides: TGTGCCTGGGGACAGGGGGATGGCTACACCTTC.

This chain joins TRBV5-1 and TRBJ2-7; 8 bases map to TRBD1. With 4 bases clipped from V and 3 bases from J, the junction kept 9 bases outside the gene matches. This CDR3 is built from 15 residues. CDR1 is SGHRS and CDR2 is YFSETQ in the germline V gene. The CDR3 nucleotides read TGCGCCAGCAGCCCCCGACCGGGACAGGTCTACGAGCAGTACTTC. Residues: CASSPRPGQVYEQYF.

The chain has TRBV9 and TRBJ1-1; TRBD1 matches at 8 bases. The V segment lost 3 bases and the J segment 5 bases; nucleotides outside the gene matches: 6. This CDR3 has 14 amino acids. The germline gives CDR1 SGDLS, CDR2 YYNGEE. In DNA, the CDR3 is TGTGCCAGCAGCGCGGACAGGGAGGGTACTGAAGCTTTCTTT. Protein sequence: CASSADREGTEAFF.

This clone showed up just a few times. This chain links TRBV30 with TRBJ1-1, with D hard to call. V gave up 5 bases and J gave up 3 bases, with 4 bases separating them. CDR1 GTSNPN and CDR2 SVGIG come from the germline V gene (reference sequence). This CDR3 region has 10 residues. CDR3 DNA sequence: TGTGCCTGGGCGTACACTGAAGCTTTCTTT. It codes for CAWAYTEAFF.

This chain links TRBV18 with TRBJ2-3, with TRBD2 as a possible D gene (6 bases). The CDR3 covers 14 residues. V was pared by 6 bases and J by 3 bases, with 13 bases between. Germline CDR1 is KGHSH and CDR2 is LQKENI. The CDR3 DNA sequence: TGTGCCAGCTCGGCCGGGACTTCGACAGATACGCAGTATTTT. This gives the protein CASSAGTSTDTQYF.

The rearrangement uses TRBV4-3 and TRBJ1-5; D possibly corresponds to TRBD1 (5 bases). V was cut by 0 bases and J by 6 bases, with 12 bases left in between. Germline V gives CDR1 LGHNA, CDR2 YSLEER. The CDR3 extends over 15 amino acids. The CDR3 loop reads CASSQERGRSQPQHF. CDR3 bases: TGCGCCAGCAGCCAAGAACGGGGGAGAAGTCAGCCCCAGCATTTT.